This T cell receptor (beta chain) was identified during a study of CD8 T cells in Susac syndrome. The germline V and J ends were trimmed by 0 bases and 2 bases, with 7 bases remaining between them. This CDR3 is 14 amino acids long. From germline, CDR1 is LGHDT and CDR2 YNNKEL (reference sequence). The authors reverse transcribed roughly 0.5 to 1 ug RNA with random hexamers. TCRdb passed the immunoSEQ multiplex PCR reads through MiXCR, listing each CDR3 protein once. In the table there are roughly 400,000 distinct CDR3 sequences, around 85% of which are singletons. This sequence was found in a human donor with multiple sclerosis. The V gene is TRBV3-1, the J gene TRBJ1-1, with D uncertain. The material sequenced was CD8+ T cells from PBMCs. The CDR3 sequence: CASSQETDNTEAFF. CDR3 DNA: TGTGCCAGCAGCCAAGAAACTGACAACACTGAAGCTTTCTTT. The whole variable domain, remainder taken from reference TRBV3-1 and TRBJ1-1, is DTAVSQTPKYLVTQMGNDKSIKCEQNLGHDTMYWYKQDSKKFLKIMFSYNNKELIINETVPNRFSPKSPDKAHLNLHINSLELGDSAVYFCASSQETDNTEAFFGQGTRLTVV.